This T cell receptor beta chain was documented in a study of cytomegalovirus exposure and HLA in healthy donors (dated by TCRdb to the late 2010s). Some background on the complete study: According to a later analysis, one platform produced both the 120 validation repertoires and the 670 or so repertoires of the first cohort. The study aimed to test whether cataloging public T cell receptors could reveal signatures of past pathogen exposure. Besides the first cohort of about 730 subjects, a separate validation cohort made up of roughly 130 different subjects was used. To predict cytomegalovirus infection status, the study brought together high-throughput TCR immunosequencing, statistical association of individual TCRs with disease status, and machine learning.

Library creation used the immunoSEQ multiplex PCR assay. The original methods were these. A statistical classification framework was built for diagnosing cytomegalovirus status from the catalog of TCR beta chain sequences. TCRdb holds this immuneACCESS table with in-frame rearrangements only. Some clones are missing; in checked studies, unresolved V genes explain under half, and the rest has no known cause. Clone size and the V and J calls come from that table; the DNA yielded D and trimming. The sample table shows 250,000 to 300,000 clones, and 65% to 90% are seen once. Over 0.95% of the sample is taken by the ten largest. Study-wide conclusions, independent of this receptor: In the study, about 150 TCR beta chains were listed as associated with cytomegalovirus. While some public TCRs were present in many individuals, most TCR sequences turned up only very rarely across donors. The authors suggested that the approach could potentially be generalized to other disease states and immunological phenotypes. In vitro tests confirmed that a few of the cytomegalovirus-associated TCR beta chains recognize cytomegalovirus antigens. A later analysis had no HLA typing for the validation cohort, so co-occurrence there was scored across all 120 repertoires. In both the original and validation cohorts, the classifier was reported to diagnose cytomegalovirus status with high specificity and sensitivity. Subsequent analysis determined that TCRs grouped into clusters in the first cohort also showed a tendency toward co-occurrence across the 130 or so validation repertoires, and roughly 95% of cluster scores exceeded 0.

The donors belonged to the validation cohort of 90 to 150 subjects, which was separate from the approximately 680-subject first cohort. For this clone: It has no known antigen specificity. Qualities for individual bases were not recorded, and no much larger clone is one base off.

Including cysteine and phenylalanine, the CDR3 has 17 amino acids. The DNA shown is the 51-base CDR3, in frame from base 1. The germline V gene provides CDR1 SGHVS and CDR2 FQNEAQ. V and J are trimmed by 3 bases and 5 bases, and the gene matches miss 14 bases of the junction. The rearrangement combines TRBV7-8 with TRBJ1-2, and TRBD1 aligns with 8 junction nucleotides. Sequenced input: PBMCs. The source of this sequence is a woman under 30 in good health and CMV-seronegative. The DNA is as follows: TGTGCCAGCAGCTTCTTTTTCGGGAGACAGGGGAATTATGGCTACACCTTC. Its protein reads: CASSFFFGRQGNYGYTF. With all but the CDR3 taken from the reference TRBV7-8 and TRBJ1-2 genes, the full variable domain is: GAGVSQSPRYKVAKRGQDVALRCDPISGHVSLFWYQQALGQGPEFLTYFQNEAQLDKSGLPSDRFFAERPEGSVSTLKIQRTQQEDSAVYLCASSFFFGRQGNYGYTFGSGTRLTVV.